This is a list of T cell receptor beta chains from one sample in a study of shared clonotypes between healthy human individuals. The assay was immunoSEQ multiplex PCR, and TCRdb's table has in-frame clones only and misses some. The sample yields roughly 2 million clones, nearly 97% seen once. The specimen was naive CD4+ T cells sorted from blood. The source of these receptors is a young man in good health. CDR3s include the opening cysteine and the closing phenylalanine or tryptophan. Each record gives: V gene, J gene, D gene, clone size, CDR3 DNA, CDR3 protein. D genes are given only for firm matches. Clone size appears in some rows only: once, few, many, or a class for an expanded clone.

TRBV20-1	TRBJ1-2	NA	NA	TGCAGCGGAAAGGAGGGCTACACCTTC	CSGKEGYTF
TRBV6-6	TRBJ2-5	TRBD1	NA	TGTGCCAGCAGAGACAGGGAGTTTTTAGGGACCCAGTACTTC	CASRDREFLGTQYF
TRBV7-3	TRBJ2-1	NA	NA	TGTGCCAGCAGCTTAACCAATGAGCAGTTCTTC	CASSLTNEQFF
TRBV18	TRBJ2-5	NA	NA	TGTGCCAGCTCGACGGCGGGGCAGGAGACCCAGTACTTC	CASSTAGQETQYF
TRBV27	TRBJ1-4	NA	NA	TGTGCCAGCAGTTTATCGGTATATGAAAAACTGTTTTTT	CASSLSVYEKLFF
TRBV18	TRBJ2-6	TRBD1	once	TGTGCCAGCTCCCAGGACAGGGCTGGGGCCAACGTCCTGACTTTC	CASSQDRAGANVLTF
TRBV9	TRBJ2-3	TRBD2	NA	TGTGCCAGCAACTCCGGACTAGCGGGGGCCCGCGGCACAGATACGCAGTATTTT	CASNSGLAGARGTDTQYF
TRBV18	TRBJ2-3	NA	NA	TGTGCCAGCTCACTATGGGCGTCGGATACGCAGTATTTT	CASSLWASDTQYF
TRBV6-1	TRBJ2-3	TRBD1	NA	TGTGCCAGCAGTGATGGACAGGGGCTAGATACGCAGTATTTT	CASSDGQGLDTQYF
TRBV19	TRBJ1-1	NA	NA	TGTGCCAGTAGTCGACAGCATTTGAACACTGAAGCTTTCTTT	CASSRQHLNTEAFF
TRBV6-5	TRBJ2-1	TRBD2	NA	TGTGCCAGCAGTTCATTAGGGCTAGCGGCGGGCAATGAGCAGTTCTTC	CASSSLGLAAGNEQFF
TRBV30	TRBJ1-5	NA	NA	TGTGCCTGGAGTGTACGAGGACTCCTACCTGATCAGCCCCAGCATTTT	CAWSVRGLLPDQPQHF
TRBV28	TRBJ1-4	NA	NA	TGTGCCAGCAGTTTGCCAACAGTTGCAACTAATGAAAAACTGTTTTTT	CASSLPTVATNEKLFF
TRBV6-5	TRBJ1-2	NA	NA	TGTGCCAGCAGTTACTGGGGAAACTATGGCTACACCTTC	CASSYWGNYGYTF
TRBV27	TRBJ1-1	NA	NA	TGTGCCAGCAGTTTATTTGCAGGGGTTAACACTGAAGCTTTCTTT	CASSLFAGVNTEAFF
TRBV6-4	TRBJ2-2	NA	NA	TGTGCCAGCAGTCCCGCTAGCCGATACTCCGGGGAGCTGTTTTTT	CASSPASRYSGELFF
TRBV25-1	TRBJ2-2	TRBD1	NA	TGTGCCAGCAGGACCGGACAGGGAGGTACCGGGGAGCTGTTTTTT	CASRTGQGGTGELFF
TRBV5-4	TRBJ2-5	TRBD1	NA	TGTGCCAGCAGCTTGGGGAACAGGGGCCAAGAGACCCAGTACTTC	CASSLGNRGQETQYF
TRBV5-6	TRBJ2-7	TRBD2	NA	TGTGCCAGCAGCAGGACTAGCGGAACCTCGGAGCAGTACTTC	CASSRTSGTSEQYF
TRBV30	TRBJ1-3	TRBD1	NA	TGTGCCTGGAGTGGGGACAGCTACTCTGGAAACACCATATATTTT	CAWSGDSYSGNTIYF
TRBV30	TRBJ1-3	TRBD1	NA	TGTGCCTGGAGTTCAGGGGGCGTTGGAAACACCATATATTTT	CAWSSGGVGNTIYF
TRBV18	TRBJ2-7	TRBD1	NA	TGTGCCAGCTCAAGTCTCGACAGGGGAAGGGAGCAGTACTTC	CASSSLDRGREQYF